This T cell receptor beta chain was identified during a study of blood T cell repertoires in COVID-19. Study background: COVID-19 samples, acute and convalescent, were from the United States, Italy and Spain.

Per the original data handling: Amplifying reference gene primers gave estimates of nucleated cell counts. Here immunoSEQ multiplex PCR was the method, and the copy in TCRdb shows in-frame clones only, minus some. V and J calls and clone size come straight from that table; D and trimming were deduced from the DNA. The table shows roughly 67,000 clones, with roughly 85% occurring only once. In its sample, this clone was seen once. The CDR3 covers 14 residues. Germline values: CDR1 LGHDT, CDR2 YNNKEL (reference sequence). Trimming cost V 4 bases and J 3 bases; bases outside gene matches: 2. The sequenced material came from peripheral blood. This receptor was obtained from a man aged 45 to 65 with acute or convalescent COVID-19. The chain combines TRBV3-1 (or the pseudogene TRBV3-2) with TRBJ2-2, with 7 bases lining up with TRBD1. CDR3 residues: CASSPGTDTGELFF. The CDR3 DNA reads as TGTGCCAGCAGCCCGGGGACAGACACCGGGGAGCTGTTTTTT.